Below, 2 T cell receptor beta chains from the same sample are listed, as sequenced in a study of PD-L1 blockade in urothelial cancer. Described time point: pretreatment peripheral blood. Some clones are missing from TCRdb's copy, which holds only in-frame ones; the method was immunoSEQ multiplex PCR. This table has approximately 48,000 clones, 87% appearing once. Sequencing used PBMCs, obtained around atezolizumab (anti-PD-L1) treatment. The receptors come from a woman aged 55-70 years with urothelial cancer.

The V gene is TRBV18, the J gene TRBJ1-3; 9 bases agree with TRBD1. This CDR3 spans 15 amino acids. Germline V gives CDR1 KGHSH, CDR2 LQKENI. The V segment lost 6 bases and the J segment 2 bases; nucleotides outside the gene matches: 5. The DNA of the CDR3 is TGTGCCAGCTCGCGGGACAGGGCCACTGGAAACACCATATATTTT. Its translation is CASSRDRATGNTIYF.

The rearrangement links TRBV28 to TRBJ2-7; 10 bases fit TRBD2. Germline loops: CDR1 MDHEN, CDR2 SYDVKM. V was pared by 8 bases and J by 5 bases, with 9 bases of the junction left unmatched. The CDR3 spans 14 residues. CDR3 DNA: TGTGCCAGCTCAGCGGGAGGGCCCCCGAACGAGCAGTACTTC. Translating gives CASSAGGPPNEQYF. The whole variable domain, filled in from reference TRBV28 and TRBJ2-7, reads DVKVTQSSRYLVKRTGEKVFLECVQDMDHENMFWYRQDPGLGLRLIYFSYDVKMKEKGDIPEGYSVSREKKERFSLILESASTNQTSMYLCASSAGGPPNEQYFGPGTRLTVT.